This is a list of T cell receptor beta chains from one sample in a study of blood T cell repertoires in COVID-19. Method: immunoSEQ multiplex PCR; TCRdb's copy keeps in-frame clones and lacks some. The profile shows around 150,000 clones, approximately 80% of them singletons. Material for sequencing was peripheral blood. The receptors derive from a man aged 45-60 years with acute or convalescent COVID-19. The CDR3 runs from the conserved cysteine through the conserved F or W. Each record gives: D gene, J gene, V gene, clone size, CDR3 protein, CDR3 DNA. The D gene is left open where the match is weak. Expanded clones get a size class; other rows say once, few or many, or leave the size out.

D gene: -
J gene: TRBJ1-2
V gene: TRBV29-1
clone size: -
CDR3 protein: CSVQQALGGYTF
CDR3 DNA: TGCAGCGTCCAACAGGCCCTAGGTGGCTACACCTTC

D gene: -
J gene: TRBJ2-3
V gene: TRBV3-1/TRBV3-2
clone size: -
CDR3 protein: CASSREGADTQYF
CDR3 DNA: TGTGCCAGCAGCCGGGAAGGGGCAGATACGCAGTATTTT

D gene: -
J gene: TRBJ1-1
V gene: TRBV3-1/TRBV3-2
clone size: -
CDR3 protein: CASGAQPNTEAFF
CDR3 DNA: TGTGCCAGCGGGGCGCAGCCGAACACTGAAGCTTTCTTT

D gene: TRBD1
J gene: TRBJ1-5
V gene: TRBV6-2/TRBV6-3
clone size: -
CDR3 protein: CASSYSGGTGFQPQHF
CDR3 DNA: TGTGCCAGCAGTTACTCGGGCGGGACAGGGTTTCAGCCCCAGCATTTT

D gene: -
J gene: TRBJ2-3
V gene: TRBV5-4
clone size: -
CDR3 protein: CASSLTVATDTQYF
CDR3 DNA: TGTGCCAGCAGCTTGACTGTTGCGACAGATACGCAGTATTTT

D gene: -
J gene: TRBJ1-1
V gene: TRBV20-1
clone size: -
CDR3 protein: CSVWQGGSFF
CDR3 DNA: TGCAGTGTTTGGCAGGGTGGGTCTTTCTTT

D gene: -
J gene: TRBJ1-3
V gene: TRBV30
clone size: -
CDR3 protein: CASYIGGSGNTIYF
CDR3 DNA: TGTGCCTCCTACATTGGAGGGTCTGGAAACACCATATATTTT

D gene: -
J gene: TRBJ1-1
V gene: TRBV2
clone size: -
CDR3 protein: CASSADTNTEAFF
CDR3 DNA: TGTGCCAGCAGCGCGGACACGAACACTGAAGCTTTCTTT

D gene: -
J gene: TRBJ1-2
V gene: TRBV25-1
clone size: -
CDR3 protein: CASSEGQGIYGYTF
CDR3 DNA: TGTGCCAGCAGTGAAGGGCAGGGGATTTATGGCTACACCTTC

D gene: -
J gene: TRBJ1-6
V gene: TRBV18
clone size: -
CDR3 protein: CASSPGGRNSPLHF
CDR3 DNA: TGTGCCAGCTCCCCGGGGGGCCGCAATTCACCCCTCCACTTT

D gene: TRBD2
J gene: TRBJ2-3
V gene: TRBV13
clone size: -
CDR3 protein: CASSPSLAGAGTDTQYF
CDR3 DNA: TGTGCCAGCAGCCCATCGTTAGCGGGGGCGGGTACAGATACGCAGTATTTT

D gene: -
J gene: TRBJ1-1
V gene: TRBV10-3
clone size: -
CDR3 protein: CAIRGGENTEAFF
CDR3 DNA: TGTGCCATCAGAGGGGGGGAGAACACTGAAGCTTTCTTT

D gene: -
J gene: TRBJ2-1
V gene: TRBV5-1
clone size: -
CDR3 protein: CASSFSPQGSSYNEQFF
CDR3 DNA: TGCGCCAGCAGCTTTTCTCCCCAGGGTAGCTCCTACAATGAGCAGTTCTTC

D gene: TRBD2
J gene: TRBJ2-5
V gene: TRBV5-6
clone size: -
CDR3 protein: CASSVKAGGPKKETQYF
CDR3 DNA: TGTGCCAGCAGCGTTAAGGCGGGGGGGCCGAAGAAAGAGACCCAGTACTTC

D gene: TRBD1
J gene: TRBJ1-2
V gene: TRBV6-1
clone size: -
CDR3 protein: CASSEASGGHYGYTF
CDR3 DNA: TGTGCCAGCAGTGAAGCTTCAGGGGGCCATTATGGCTACACCTTC

D gene: -
J gene: TRBJ2-7
V gene: TRBV7-2
clone size: -
CDR3 protein: CASSFDRDYEQYF
CDR3 DNA: TGTGCCAGCAGCTTTGACAGAGACTACGAGCAGTACTTC

D gene: TRBD2
J gene: TRBJ2-3
V gene: TRBV11-3
clone size: -
CDR3 protein: CASSLRGAGGIGTDTQYF
CDR3 DNA: TGTGCCAGCAGCCTAAGGGGTGCGGGGGGAATTGGGACAGATACGCAGTATTTT

D gene: -
J gene: TRBJ2-1
V gene: TRBV19
clone size: -
CDR3 protein: CASSIPGNEQFF
CDR3 DNA: TGTGCCAGTAGTATTCCGGGGAATGAGCAGTTCTTC

D gene: -
J gene: TRBJ2-2
V gene: TRBV12-3/TRBV12-4
clone size: -
CDR3 protein: CASSFVEDRELFF
CDR3 DNA: TGTGCCAGCAGTTTCGTGGAGGACCGGGAGCTGTTTTTT

D gene: TRBD1
J gene: TRBJ1-6
V gene: TRBV10-3
clone size: -
CDR3 protein: CAISGDSNNSPLHF
CDR3 DNA: TGTGCCATCAGTGGGGACAGCAATAATTCACCCCTCCACTTT

D gene: -
J gene: TRBJ1-4
V gene: TRBV3-1/TRBV3-2
clone size: -
CDR3 protein: CASSQLTRGHNEKLFF
CDR3 DNA: TGTGCCAGCAGCCAACTAACCAGGGGCCATAATGAAAAACTGTTTTTT

D gene: -
J gene: TRBJ1-5
V gene: TRBV11-2
clone size: -
CDR3 protein: CASSLDQGPNQPQHF
CDR3 DNA: TGTGCCAGCAGCTTAGATCAGGGGCCCAATCAGCCCCAGCATTTT

D gene: TRBD1
J gene: TRBJ1-5
V gene: TRBV6-5
clone size: -
CDR3 protein: CASSPGGPSNQPQHF
CDR3 DNA: TGTGCCAGCAGTCCAGGGGGTCCTAGCAATCAGCCCCAGCATTTT

D gene: -
J gene: TRBJ2-1
V gene: TRBV7-9
clone size: -
CDR3 protein: CASSSPSRAGAHEQFF
CDR3 DNA: TGTGCCAGCAGCTCCCCTTCCCGGGCAGGGGCCCATGAGCAGTTCTTC

D gene: TRBD1
J gene: TRBJ1-2
V gene: TRBV7-7
clone size: -
CDR3 protein: CASSFPPTGYGYTF
CDR3 DNA: TGTGCCAGCAGCTTTCCCCCGACAGGGTATGGCTACACCTTC

D gene: TRBD1
J gene: TRBJ2-7
V gene: TRBV12-3/TRBV12-4
clone size: -
CDR3 protein: CASSSGQYYEQYF
CDR3 DNA: TGTGCCAGCAGCTCGGGACAGTACTACGAGCAGTACTTC

D gene: -
J gene: TRBJ1-5
V gene: TRBV23-1
clone size: -
CDR3 protein: CASSPRQPQHF
CDR3 DNA: TGCGCCAGCAGTCCGCGGCAGCCCCAGCATTTT

D gene: -
J gene: TRBJ1-2
V gene: TRBV6-5
clone size: -
CDR3 protein: CASGDNYNYGYTF
CDR3 DNA: TGTGCCAGCGGGGACAATTATAACTATGGCTACACCTTC

D gene: -
J gene: TRBJ2-5
V gene: TRBV5-1
clone size: -
CDR3 protein: CASSFGRGFGETQYF
CDR3 DNA: TGCGCCAGCAGCTTTGGCAGGGGATTCGGAGAGACCCAGTACTTC

D gene: -
J gene: TRBJ1-6
V gene: TRBV2
clone size: few
CDR3 protein: CASSPGHIGNSPLHF
CDR3 DNA: TGTGCCAGCAGTCCGGGACATATTGGGAATTCACCCCTCCACTTT

D gene: -
J gene: TRBJ1-2
V gene: TRBV18
clone size: -
CDR3 protein: CASSKGTPRDGYTF
CDR3 DNA: TGTGCCAGCTCAAAAGGGACTCCACGAGATGGCTACACCTTC

D gene: -
J gene: TRBJ2-1
V gene: TRBV3-1/TRBV3-2
clone size: few
CDR3 protein: CASSPPPAGNNEQFF
CDR3 DNA: TGTGCCAGCAGCCCTCCCCCCGCGGGGAACAATGAGCAGTTCTTC

D gene: TRBD2
J gene: TRBJ2-1
V gene: TRBV5-1
clone size: -
CDR3 protein: CASSELAGGPGEQFF
CDR3 DNA: TGCGCCAGCAGCGAGCTAGCGGGGGGGCCGGGTGAGCAGTTCTTC

D gene: -
J gene: TRBJ2-1
V gene: TRBV3-1/TRBV3-2
clone size: -
CDR3 protein: CASSQGGPNEQFF
CDR3 DNA: TGTGCCAGCAGCCAGGGGGGACCCAATGAGCAGTTCTTC

D gene: TRBD1
J gene: TRBJ1-2
V gene: TRBV3-1/TRBV3-2
clone size: -
CDR3 protein: CASGTGGFGYTF
CDR3 DNA: TGTGCCAGCGGGACAGGGGGCTTTGGCTACACCTTC

D gene: TRBD2
J gene: TRBJ2-1
V gene: TRBV7-2
clone size: -
CDR3 protein: CASRPPGSGGVNEQFF
CDR3 DNA: TGTGCCAGCAGGCCCCCGGGAAGCGGGGGGGTGAATGAGCAGTTCTTC

D gene: TRBD2
J gene: TRBJ2-5
V gene: TRBV5-4
clone size: -
CDR3 protein: CASSRSGGAPETQYF
CDR3 DNA: TGTGCCAGCAGTCGTAGCGGGGGGGCCCCAGAGACCCAGTACTTC

D gene: TRBD2
J gene: TRBJ2-1
V gene: TRBV6-5
clone size: -
CDR3 protein: CASSYSIAGVKEQFF
CDR3 DNA: TGTGCCAGCAGTTACTCGATAGCGGGGGTGAAAGAGCAGTTCTTC

D gene: TRBD2
J gene: TRBJ2-1
V gene: TRBV5-6
clone size: -
CDR3 protein: CASSQGLAGGYQFF
CDR3 DNA: TGTGCCAGCAGCCAAGGACTAGCGGGGGGTTATCAGTTCTTC

D gene: -
J gene: TRBJ1-5
V gene: TRBV9
clone size: -
CDR3 protein: CASSVGGSNQPQHF
CDR3 DNA: TGTGCCAGCAGCGTAGGGGGCAGCAATCAGCCCCAGCATTTT

D gene: -
J gene: TRBJ2-5
V gene: TRBV18
clone size: -
CDR3 protein: CASSPPSQETQYF
CDR3 DNA: TGTGCCAGCTCACCGCCCAGCCAAGAGACCCAGTACTTC

D gene: -
J gene: TRBJ1-1
V gene: TRBV30
clone size: -
CDR3 protein: CAWSVSLGRGGTEAFF
CDR3 DNA: TGTGCCTGGAGTGTATCCCTCGGCAGGGGAGGGACTGAAGCTTTCTTT

D gene: -
J gene: TRBJ1-2
V gene: TRBV6-4
clone size: -
CDR3 protein: CASSEQGGYGYTF
CDR3 DNA: TGTGCCAGCAGCGAACAGGGCGGCTATGGCTACACCTTC

D gene: -
J gene: TRBJ1-5
V gene: TRBV5-1
clone size: -
CDR3 protein: CASSPRGGNQPQHF
CDR3 DNA: TGCGCCAGCAGCCCAAGGGGGGGTAATCAGCCCCAGCATTTT

D gene: -
J gene: TRBJ1-4
V gene: TRBV2
clone size: -
CDR3 protein: CASSDQRANEKLFF
CDR3 DNA: TGTGCCAGCAGTGATCAGAGGGCCAATGAAAAACTGTTTTTT

D gene: TRBD1
J gene: TRBJ1-5
V gene: TRBV28
clone size: -
CDR3 protein: CASSLPTYGGQGVESNQSQHF
CDR3 DNA: TGTGCCAGCAGCCTACCCACGTACGGGGGACAGGGGGTAGAGAGCAATCAGTCCCAGCATTTT

D gene: TRBD1
J gene: TRBJ1-5
V gene: TRBV5-1
clone size: -
CDR3 protein: CASSEQGNNQPQHF
CDR3 DNA: TGCGCCAGCAGCGAACAGGGGAACAATCAGCCCCAGCATTTT